This passage covers 30 T cell receptor beta chains from one sample sequenced in a study of regulatory T cells in long-lasting Graves disease. Arm-PCR of CDR3 regions and iRepertoire HTBI primers were the basis on which TCR beta libraries were built. TCRdb recomputed calls from the multiplex PCR reads with MiXCR, one row per CDR3 protein. The top ten clones hold around 15% of a sample with under 300,000 distinct CDR3 sequences, 18% of them seen once. Time point of the sample: newly diagnosed GD, antithyroid drugs for less than 3 months. PBMC-derived RNA was used for the TCR library. This same sample was also part of a study on T cells in Graves' hyperthyroidism and ophthalmopathy.

Material: peripheral blood mononuclear cells (PBMCs), obtained at new diagnosis, from a patient treated with antithyroid drugs. The source of these receptors is a woman in her twenties or thirties with Graves disease.

This clonotype occurred many times. A much larger clone differs from this one at a single base, so this may be a read error. The gene calls are TRBV7-9 and TRBJ1-2; TRBD1 matches at 8 bases. Germline lookup yields CDR1 SEHNR and CDR2 FQNEAQ (reference sequence). The CDR3 contains 15 residues. With V trimmed by 5 bases and J by 8 bases, 13 bases remained unmatched. As DNA, the CDR3 is TGTGCCAGCAGCAGCCGAACCCAGACAGGGGCAGGCTACACCTTC. Protein product: CASSSRTQTGAGYTF.

The table lists this clonotype with many counts. As DNA, the CDR3 is TGTGCCAGCAGTCCTTTTGGCAGGGACGGGGCTTTCTTT. It encodes CASSPFGRDGAFF. The chain is built from TRBV2 and TRBJ1-1, with a tentative D call TRBD1 (5 bases). The CDR3 sequence is 13 residues long. V was clipped by 5 bases and J by 11 bases, with 18 bases between them. Germline V lookup: CDR1 SNHLY, CDR2 FYNNEI.

This clonotype appeared a few times. The chain employs TRBV9 and TRBJ2-3; D is possibly TRBD2 (5 bases). The CDR3 is made up of 15 amino acids. In germline, CDR1 is SGDLS, CDR2 YYNGEE. Between the trimmed V and J ends, which lost 2 bases and 3 bases, there was a span of 13 bases. This CDR3 is CASSVSLRGTDTQYF. CDR3 nucleotides: TGTGCCAGCAGCGTCTCTCTGAGAGGGACAGATACGCAGTATTTT.

The chain recombines TRBV20-1 with TRBJ2-5; D is unresolved. The germline V and J ends were trimmed by 4 bases and 5 bases, with 5 bases remaining between them. This CDR3 has 10 amino acids. The V gene's germline CDR1 is DFQATT and CDR2 SNEGSKA (reference sequence). This CDR3 is CSAIGETQYF. In DNA, the CDR3 is TGCAGTGCTATAGGCGAGACCCAGTACTTC.

The V gene is TRBV20-1, the J gene TRBJ2-3, with D hard to call. V lost 3 bases, J lost 6 bases, and 13 bases lay in between. Looked up from germline, CDR1 is DFQATT and CDR2 is SNEGSKA (reference sequence). This CDR3 is built from 13 residues. CDR3 protein: CSASPKLRDTQYF. The CDR3 bases are TGCAGTGCTAGCCCAAAACTAAGGGATACGCAGTATTTT.

Of note for this clonotype: Possible read error: a much larger clone is one base away. The gene calls are TRBV7-2 and TRBJ2-3; D unresolved. CDR1 and CDR2 from the germline V gene are SGHTA and FQGNSA. V was cut by 1 base and J by 0 bases, with 14 bases left in between. This CDR3 has 17 residues. CDR3 coding DNA: TGTGCCAGCAGCTTAGTAAGCTCGCCGGTTAGCACAGATACGCAGTATTTT. Translation gives CASSLVSSPVSTDTQYF.

This clonotype showed up many times. The chain links TRBV2 to TRBJ1-6; no clear D. Trimming removed 8 bases at V and 0 bases at J, with 8 bases between. CDR3 size: 14 residues. The V gene's germline CDR1 is SNHLY and CDR2 FYNNEI. CDR3 sequence reads: CASGWSSYNSPLHF. Written as DNA, the CDR3 is TGTGCCAGCGGGTGGAGCTCCTATAATTCACCCCTCCACTTT.

The chain links TRBV28 to TRBJ2-7; D remains ambiguous. CDR1 and CDR2 (germline): MDHEN, SYDVKM. V lost 8 bases, J lost 0 bases, and 11 bases lay in between. The CDR3 covers 13 residues. CDR3 protein: CASVDRTSYEQYF. The CDR3, as DNA: TGTGCCAGCGTTGATCGAACCTCCTACGAGCAGTACTTC. Based on the CDR3 plus reference TRBV28 and TRBJ2-7, the full variable domain is DVKVTQSSRYLVKRTGEKVFLECVQDMDHENMFWYRQDPGLGLRLIYFSYDVKMKEKGDIPEGYSVSREKKERFSLILESASTNQTSMYLCASVDRTSYEQYFGPGTRLTVT.

This clonotype was found many times. The chain has TRBV7-3 and TRBJ2-1; 8 nucleotides align to TRBD2. The V segment lost 5 bases and the J segment 12 bases; nucleotides outside the gene matches: 6. CDR3 length: 12 amino acids. CDR1 and CDR2 from the germline V gene are SGHTA and FQGTGA. CDR3 region: CASSTSGGLQFF. The CDR3, as DNA: TGTGCCAGCAGCACCAGCGGGGGTTTGCAGTTCTTC. Full variable domain (rest looked up from reference TRBV7-3 and TRBJ2-1): GAGVSQTPSNKVTEKGKYVELRCDPISGHTALYWYRQSLGQGPEFLIYFQGTGAADDSGLPNDRFFAVRPEGSVSTLKIQRTERGDSAVYLCASSTSGGLQFFGPGTRLTVL.

This clonotype showed up many times. The rearrangement links TRBV11-2 to TRBJ1-2, with a tentative D call TRBD1 (6 bases). The CDR3 is 15 amino acids. V was shortened by 4 bases and J by 2 bases, with 14 bases between the two germline ends. CDR1 is SGHAT, CDR2 FQNNGV, per germline. Here the CDR3 DNA reads TGTGCCAGCAGCTCGCGTACAGGGCTCAACTATGGCTACACCTTC. Translating gives CASSSRTGLNYGYTF.

This clonotype was recorded at least ten times. J is TRBJ1-1 and V is TRBV9; D gene unclear. Germline values: CDR1 SGDLS, CDR2 YYNGEE. Trimming pared 3 bases from V and 0 bases from J, leaving 6 bases between. This CDR3 comprises 13 residues. The CDR3, as DNA: TGTGCCAGCAGCGCAGCTCTGAACACTGAAGCTTTCTTT. Protein: CASSAALNTEAFF.

The V call is TRBV7-6, the J call TRBJ2-7, with 14 bases matching TRBD2. The CDR3 covers 17 residues. The trim removed 1 base at V and 3 bases at J, leaving 5 bases unmatched. Germline assignment: CDR1 SGHVS and CDR2 FNYEAQ. The CDR3 region has the DNA TGTGCCAGCAGCTTAGATCGGGGACTAGCGGGAGACTACGAGCAGTACTTC. Its translation: CASSLDRGLAGDYEQYF.

This clonotype was counted ten times or more. V and J are TRBV7-2 and TRBJ1-1, with 7 bases aligning to TRBD1. Germline CDR1 is SGHTA and CDR2 is FQGNSA. The CDR3 has 14 amino acids. Unmatched junction bases numbered 6, after V lost 4 bases and J lost 4 bases. The DNA of the CDR3 is TGTGCCAGCAGCTCCACAGGGGCGGGCACTGAAGCTTTCTTT. This encodes CASSSTGAGTEAFF. Together with reference TRBV7-2 and TRBJ1-1, the CDR3 gives the full variable domain: GAGVSQSPSNKVTEKGKDVELRCDPISGHTALYWYRQSLGQGLEFLIYFQGNSAPDKSGLPSDRFSAERTGGSVSTLTIQRTQQEDSAVYLCASSSTGAGTEAFFGQGTRLTVV.

This clonotype was seen at least ten times. The chain joins TRBV2 to TRBJ2-3, with D perhaps TRBD1 (7 bases). Per germline, CDR1 SNHLY and CDR2 FYNNEI. Trimming took off 8 bases at V and 0 bases at J, with 21 bases between the two ends. The CDR3 extends over 17 amino acids. CDR3 sequence: CASDARLGTESTDTQYF. The CDR3 DNA reads TGTGCCAGCGACGCCAGACTAGGGACAGAGAGCACAGATACGCAGTATTTT.

This clonotype was counted many times. The genes are TRBV20-1 and TRBJ2-7, with 8 bases that match TRBD1. J lost 4 bases, V lost 3 bases, and 2 bases had no gene match. CDR1 and CDR2 (germline): DFQATT, SNEGSKA (reference sequence). The CDR3 has 12 amino acids. CDR3 bases: TGCAGTGCTAGGGGGACAGGATACGAGCAGTACTTC. Translated, it gives CSARGTGYEQYF.

Many counts were recorded for this clonotype. The rearrangement uses TRBV14 and TRBJ2-3, with D tentatively TRBD1 (5 bases). In germline, CDR1 is SGHDN, CDR2 FVKESK. CDR3 length equals 15 residues. The germline V and J ends were trimmed by 1 base and 5 bases, with 13 bases remaining between them. CDR3 sequence (DNA): TGTGCCAGCAGCCAAGGAGCTGGGGCGGTAGATACGCAGTATTTT. Translating it yields CASSQGAGAVDTQYF. Full variable domain (outside the CDR3, taken from reference TRBV14 and TRBJ2-3): EAGVTQFPSHSVIEKGQTVTLRCDPISGHDNLYWYRRVMGKEIKFLLHFVKESKQDESGMPNNRFLAERTGGTYSTLKVQPAELEDSGVYFCASSQGAGAVDTQYFGPGTRLTVL.

The gene calls are TRBV28 and TRBJ2-1; D ambiguous. The CDR3 runs to 13 residues. Germline V gene data show CDR1 as MDHEN and CDR2 as SYDVKM. The V end was cut by 10 bases, the J end by 12 bases, with 22 bases between. The CDR3 here is CATHPLKTLRQFF. The CDR3 DNA follows: TGTGCCACCCACCCACTAAAGACCCTTAGGCAGTTCTTC.

Many counts were recorded for this clonotype. The V call is TRBV14, the J call TRBJ2-7; 9 nucleotides match TRBD1. The CDR3 is 15 amino acids. Looked up from germline, CDR1 is SGHDN and CDR2 is FVKESK. The J segment lost 5 bases and the V segment lost 3 bases, leaving 8 bases of the junction unmatched. The CDR3 sequence: CASSQTGTGFHEQYF. The CDR3 nucleotides are TGTGCCAGCAGCCAGACCGGGACAGGGTTCCACGAGCAGTACTTC.

The table lists this clonotype with a few counts. V gene TRBV29-1 combines with J gene TRBJ1-3; D call uncertain. The CDR3 is 14 amino acids. The germline V gene has CDR1 SQVTM and CDR2 ANQGSEA. Trimming left V 4 bases short and J 0 bases short, with 10 bases between. The DNA for the CDR3 is TGCAGCGTTGGAGGCGGCGACTCTGGAAACACCATATATTTT. It translates to CSVGGGDSGNTIYF.

This clonotype was counted many times. The chain couples TRBV6-5 to TRBJ2-2, with D perhaps assigned TRBD1 or TRBD2 (7 bases each). The CDR3 has 16 amino acids. CDR1 is MNHEY and CDR2 is SVGAGI in the germline V gene. Trimming shortened V by 3 bases and J by 7 bases, and 18 bases separated the two germline ends. The CDR3 is CASSYQGGEGIGELFF. The CDR3 DNA reads TGTGCCAGCAGTTATCAGGGGGGGGAAGGTATCGGGGAGCTGTTTTTT.

Details on this clonotype: Just one base apart from a much larger clone, this may be a read error. The chain is built from TRBV7-2 and TRBJ1-1; D not certain. This CDR3 spans 12 amino acids. CDR1 SGHTA and CDR2 FQGNSA come from the germline V gene. The CDR3 DNA sequence: TGTGCCAGCAGCCCACAGTACACTGAAACTTTCTTT. Its translation is CASSPQYTETFF.

There are many counts of this clonotype. This chain links TRBV20-1 with TRBJ2-1; 10 positions match TRBD1. CDR1 is DFQATT, CDR2 SNEGSKA, per germline (reference sequence). V was pared by 5 bases and J by 7 bases, with 11 bases of the junction left unmatched. The CDR3 length is 15 residues. CDR3 amino acids: CSAYRGDRGVNEQFF. CDR3 bases: TGCAGTGCTTACCGGGGGGACAGGGGAGTTAATGAGCAGTTCTTC.

This clonotype turned up a few times. This chain connects TRBV5-1 to TRBJ1-5, with 7 bases aligning to TRBD1. Germline CDR1 SGHRS, CDR2 YFSETQ. With V trimmed by 4 bases and J by 4 bases, 8 bases remained unmatched. This CDR3 contains 15 residues. This CDR3 is CASSAEGQPNQPQHF. The DNA for the CDR3 is TGCGCCAGCAGCGCAGAGGGACAGCCGAATCAGCCCCAGCATTTT.

Many counts were recorded for this clonotype. Sequence at one end of the junction differs from germline and may be a read error. V usage is TRBV5-1 and J usage is TRBJ2-7; D ambiguous. CDR1 and CDR2 from the germline V gene are SGHRS and YFSETQ. The CDR3 is made up of 13 amino acids. The CDR3 is CASSLERTYEQYF. DNA for the CDR3: TGTGCCAGCAGCTTGGAACGCACCTACGAGCAGTACTTC.

This clonotype was picked up a small number of times. The V call is TRBV15, the J call TRBJ2-7; TRBD1 aligns across 7 bases. After removal of 8 bases from V and 4 bases from J, the junction contained 11 bases not matched to a gene. Germline V gives CDR1 LNHNV, CDR2 YYDKDF (reference sequence). The CDR3 sequence is 14 residues long. CDR3 sequence: CATYQQGKGYEQYF. The CDR3, as DNA: TGTGCCACCTATCAACAGGGGAAAGGATACGAGCAGTACTTC.

This clonotype was seen many times. The genes are TRBV29-1 and TRBJ1-2; TRBD1 matches 7 bases. V shed 6 bases, J shed 7 bases, and the junction held 8 bases outside the gene matches. CDR3 length: 12 amino acids. Germline loops: CDR1 SQVTM, CDR2 ANQGSEA. The CDR3 sequence is CSVTRQGSGYTF. Here the CDR3 DNA reads TGCAGCGTAACCAGACAGGGCTCTGGCTACACCTTC. Drawing the rest from reference TRBV29-1 and TRBJ1-2, the complete variable domain is SAVISQKPSRDICQRGTSLTIQCQVDSQVTMMFWYRQQPGQSLTLIATANQGSEATYESGFVIDKFPISRPNLTFSTLTVSNMSPEDSSIYLCSVTRQGSGYTFGSGTRLTVV.

This clonotype was observed many times. This rearrangement joins TRBV12-3 or TRBV12-4 to TRBJ1-5, with 11 positions matching TRBD1. J gave up 2 bases and V 7 bases, and 7 bases lay outside the gene matches. The CDR3 runs to 16 residues. This CDR3 is CASKAGTGGRNQPQHF. The CDR3 DNA follows: TGTGCCAGCAAAGCCGGGACAGGGGGTCGCAATCAGCCCCAGCATTTT.

This clonotype was detected many times. This chain joins TRBV12-3 or TRBV12-4 and TRBJ2-5; TRBD2 matches at 15 bases. This CDR3 region has 16 residues. After removal of 5 bases from V and 5 bases from J, the junction contained 6 bases not matched to a gene. For the CDR3, the DNA is TGTGCCAGCAGTGATCGGACTAGCGGGGGGGTCGAGACCCAGTACTTC. This gives the protein CASSDRTSGGVETQYF.

In its sample, this clonotype was seen a few times. The V gene is TRBV11-2, the J gene TRBJ1-6; D may be TRBD1 (5 bases). The ends were cut back, 4 bases at V and 5 bases at J, with 15 bases in the middle. The length of the CDR3 is 16 residues. Germline V gene sequence: CDR1 SGHAT, CDR2 FQNNGV. The CDR3 here is CASSSVKGPDNSPLHF. The CDR3, as DNA: TGTGCCAGCAGCTCAGTAAAGGGGCCCGATAATTCACCCCTCCACTTT. Variable domain in full (rest from reference TRBV11-2 and TRBJ1-6): EAGVAQSPRYKIIEKRQSVAFWCNPISGHATLYWYQQILGQGPKLLIQFQNNGVVDDSQLPKDRFSAERLKGVDSTLKIQPAKLEDSAVYLCASSSVKGPDNSPLHFGNGTRLTVT.

This clonotype was detected many times. CDR3 sequence reads: CASSQDGANSPLHF. Here the CDR3 DNA reads TGTGCCAGCAGCCAAGATGGGGCTAATTCACCCCTCCACTTT. This chain connects TRBV3-1 to TRBJ1-6, with a tentative D call TRBD1 (5 bases). V was cut by 0 bases and J by 6 bases, with 6 bases left in between. CDR1 LGHDT and CDR2 YNNKEL come from the germline V gene (reference sequence). The CDR3 runs to 14 residues.